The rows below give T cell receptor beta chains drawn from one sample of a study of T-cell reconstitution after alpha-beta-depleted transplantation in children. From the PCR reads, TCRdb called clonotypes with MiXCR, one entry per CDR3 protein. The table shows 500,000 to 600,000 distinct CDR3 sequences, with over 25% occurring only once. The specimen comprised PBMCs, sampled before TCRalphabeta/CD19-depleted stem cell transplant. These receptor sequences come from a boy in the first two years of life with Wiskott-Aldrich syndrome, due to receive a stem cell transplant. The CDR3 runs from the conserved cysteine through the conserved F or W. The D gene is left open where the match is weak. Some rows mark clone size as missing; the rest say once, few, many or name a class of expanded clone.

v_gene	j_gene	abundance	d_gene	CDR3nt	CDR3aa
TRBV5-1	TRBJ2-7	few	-	TGCGCCAGCAGCTTGCGGGGACAGGGGACTAGCGTTCCCTACGAGCAGTACTTC	CASSLRGQGTSVPYEQYF
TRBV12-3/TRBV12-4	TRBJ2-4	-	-	TGTGCCAGCAGTTTGGGGGTGGCTAGCGAAAATCTAGCCAAAAACATTCAGTACTTC	CASSLGVASENLAKNIQYF
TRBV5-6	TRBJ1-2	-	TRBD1	TGTGCCAGCAGCCCCTATACAGGGGGGGGAAATGATGGCTACACCTTC	CASSPYTGGGNDGYTF
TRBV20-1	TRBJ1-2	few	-	TGCAGTGCTGAGACACGTTCTCTCTATGGCTACACCTTC	CSAETRSLYGYTF
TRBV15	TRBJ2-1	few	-	TGTGCCACCAGCGCCCGGGGCAATGAGCAGTTCTTC	CATSARGNEQFF
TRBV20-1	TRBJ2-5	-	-	TGCAGTGCTAGATCCGGCCAAGAGACCCAGTACTTC	CSARSGQETQYF
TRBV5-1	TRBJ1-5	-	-	TGCGCCAGCAGTACGGGGATCGGGGATCAGCCCCAGCATTTT	CASSTGIGDQPQHF
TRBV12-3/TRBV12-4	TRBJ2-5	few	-	TGTGCCAGCAGTTTTGGTCGAGGGTCGGAGACCCAGTACTTC	CASSFGRGSETQYF
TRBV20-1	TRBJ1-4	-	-	TGCAGTGCTAGAGGCTCGGGGGACAAGCTGTTTTTT	CSARGSGDKLFF
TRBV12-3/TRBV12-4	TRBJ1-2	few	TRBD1	TGTGCCAGCAGTCCACCGGGACAGGGGTCTCTTTCCGGCTACACCTTC	CASSPPGQGSLSGYTF
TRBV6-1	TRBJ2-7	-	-	TGTGCCAGCAGTCGGTTCGAGCAGTACTTC	CASSRFEQYF